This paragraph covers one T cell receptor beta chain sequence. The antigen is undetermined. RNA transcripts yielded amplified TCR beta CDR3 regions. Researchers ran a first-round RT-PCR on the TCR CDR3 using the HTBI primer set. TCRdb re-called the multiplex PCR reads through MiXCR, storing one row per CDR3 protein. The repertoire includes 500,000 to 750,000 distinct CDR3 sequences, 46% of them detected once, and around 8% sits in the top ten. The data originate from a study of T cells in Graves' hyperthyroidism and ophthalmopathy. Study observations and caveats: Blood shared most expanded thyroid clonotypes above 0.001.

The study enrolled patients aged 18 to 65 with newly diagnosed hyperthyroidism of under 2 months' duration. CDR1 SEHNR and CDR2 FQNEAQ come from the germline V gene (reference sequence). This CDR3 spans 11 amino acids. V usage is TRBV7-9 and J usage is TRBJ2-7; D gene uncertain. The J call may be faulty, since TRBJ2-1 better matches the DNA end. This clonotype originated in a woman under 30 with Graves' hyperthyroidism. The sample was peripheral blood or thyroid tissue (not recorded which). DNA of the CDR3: TGTGCCAGCAGCTTTATCGGTGAGCAGTTCTTC. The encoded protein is CASSFIGEQFF.